The 28 T cell receptor beta chains reported below all come from one sample, sequenced in a study of T cells after yellow fever vaccination. MiXCR was run by TCRdb on the 5' RACE reads, yielding one entry per CDR3 protein. The sample lists 250,000 to 400,000 distinct CDR3 sequences, 3.5% to 4.5% occurring once. The starting material was PBMCs, obtained 15 days after the yellow fever booster vaccination. Receptor source: a man younger than 35 who received the YFV17D yellow fever vaccine.

This clonotype occurred many times. The rearrangement links TRBV7-2 to TRBJ2-3; the match to TRBD2 covers 9 bases. This CDR3 region has 18 residues. CDR1 and CDR2 (germline): SGHTA, FQGNSA. The ends lost 5 bases at V and 3 bases at J; junction bases unmatched: 15. CDR3 region: CASSPPLWTSVGTDTQYF. CDR3 DNA: TGTGCCAGCAGCCCCCCATTGTGGACTAGCGTTGGAACAGATACGCAGTATTTT.

This clonotype was seen a handful of times. CDR3 in DNA: TGCAGTGCTCCTCGCGGACAGGGGTTGGCTTTCTTT. Its translation: CSAPRGQGLAFF. The chain combines TRBV20-1 with TRBJ1-1; 9 bases align to TRBD1. This CDR3 contains 12 residues. Trimming cost V 5 bases and J 11 bases; bases outside gene matches: 9. The germline V gene encodes CDR1 DFQATT and CDR2 SNEGSKA (reference sequence).

This clonotype was observed at least ten times. The gene calls are TRBV4-3 and TRBJ1-5, with 9 bases identical to TRBD1. Germline CDR1 and CDR2: LGHNA and YSLEER. The V segment lost 0 bases and the J segment 6 bases; nucleotides outside the gene matches: 6. This CDR3 has 16 residues. As DNA, the CDR3 is TGCGCCAGCAGCCAAGATTGGGGGACAGGGACTCAGCCCCAGCATTTT. Protein sequence: CASSQDWGTGTQPQHF.

The table lists this clonotype with a few counts. The chain employs TRBV18 and TRBJ1-4, with 7 positions matching TRBD1. The CDR3 has 15 amino acids. Per germline, CDR1 KGHSH and CDR2 LQKENI. Losses at the gene ends were 3 bases for V and 7 bases for J; bases not matched to a gene: 8. CDR3 nucleotides: TGTGCCAGCTCACCCCCGGTAGGGGGCTTTGAAAAACTGTTTTTT. It codes for CASSPPVGGFEKLFF.

V is TRBV6-5 and J is TRBJ2-7; 7 bases agree with TRBD2. Germline CDR1 MNHEY, CDR2 SVGAGI. Trimming at V came to 8 bases and at J to 4 bases, leaving 8 bases not matched to a gene. This CDR3 is built from 13 residues. The CDR3 bases are TGTGCCAGCCTCGGGAGGACTTCTTACGAGCAGTACTTC. Translating it yields CASLGRTSYEQYF.

This clonotype was found many times. The CDR3 sequence: CASSLLVGGSEPQHF. The CDR3 DNA is TGTGCCAGCAGTTTATTGGTAGGGGGATCTGAGCCCCAGCATTTT. This chain connects TRBV12-3 or TRBV12-4 to TRBJ1-5; D is possibly TRBD1 (6 bases). This CDR3 region has 15 residues. With 2 bases removed from V and 8 bases from J, the gap between germline ends came to 16 bases.

V is TRBV21-1 and J is TRBJ2-4; the tabulated D call, TRBD1, remains unverified against the DNA. TRBV21-1 is assigned pseudogene status. The CDR3 covers 14 residues. The CDR3, as DNA: TGTGCCGGGCCCGGGACCGCGAGGGGAAACATTCAGTACTTC. This encodes CAGPGTARGNIQYF.

This clonotype was counted a few times. The gene calls are TRBV7-2 and TRBJ1-2; TRBD1 is a possible D gene (6 bases). CDR3 length: 15 amino acids. Trimming stripped 5 bases from V and 7 bases from J, with 20 bases between. Germline CDR1 and CDR2: SGHTA and FQGNSA. CDR3 coding DNA: TGTGCCAGCAGCCCCCCCGGGGGGGGCTTAAGTGGCTACACCTTC. Protein sequence: CASSPPGGGLSGYTF.

This clonotype showed up many times. The chain combines TRBV7-2 with TRBJ1-1; tentative D call: TRBD1 (5 bases). V lost 0 bases, J lost 1 base, and 12 bases lay in between. From germline, CDR1 is SGHTA and CDR2 FQGNSA. The CDR3 has 16 amino acids. The DNA for the CDR3 is TGTGCCAGCAGCTTAGCGTCGGGGGTGGGGAACACTGAAGCTTTCTTT. This codes for CASSLASGVGNTEAFF.

In its sample, this clonotype was seen a few times. The conserved final phenylalanine or tryptophan is absent from the CDR3, which likely points to a read error. The chain couples TRBV5-5 to TRBJ1-1; D not certain. V gave up 1 base and J gave up 0 bases, with 10 bases separating them. This CDR3 spans 15 amino acids. Germline V gene sequence: CDR1 SGHKS, CDR2 YYEKEE (reference sequence). The CDR3 DNA reads TGTGCCAGCAGCTTGTCAGCAGCCCTGAACACTGAAGCTTTCTCT. Its translation is CASSLSAALNTEAFS.

The chain couples TRBV5-5 to TRBJ2-3, with TRBD2 as a possible D gene (6 bases). Trimming took off 4 bases at V and 3 bases at J, with 12 bases between the two ends. The CDR3 consists of 14 residues. Germline values: CDR1 SGHKS, CDR2 YYEKEE (reference sequence). The CDR3 reads CASSRGEVTDTQYF. CDR3 DNA: TGTGCCAGCAGCAGAGGGGAGGTGACAGATACGCAGTATTTT.

The chain employs TRBV7-2 and TRBJ1-1; no definite D call. V lost 5 bases to trimming and J lost 4 bases, with 11 bases between them. Germline V gives CDR1 SGHTA, CDR2 FQGNSA. There are 13 residues in the CDR3. CDR3 sequence reads: CASSSSGLTEAFF. The DNA of the CDR3 is TGTGCCAGCAGCAGCAGCGGTCTCACTGAAGCTTTCTTT.

This clonotype showed up many times. The chain has TRBV9 and TRBJ2-1, with 10 bases aligning to TRBD2. CDR3 length: 16 residues. The trim removed 0 bases at V and 8 bases at J, leaving 8 bases unmatched. Germline V gene lookup returns CDR1 SGDLS and CDR2 YYNGEE. The CDR3 loop reads CASSVAGSGGSDEQFF. CDR3 DNA: TGTGCCAGCAGCGTAGCTGGTAGCGGGGGGAGCGATGAGCAGTTCTTC.

This clonotype was counted a few times. The rearrangement joins TRBV20-1 to TRBJ1-5, with 7 bases that match TRBD1. Trimming took 6 bases from V and 0 from J; bases not matched to a gene: 11. Looked up from germline, CDR1 is DFQATT and CDR2 is SNEGSKA (reference sequence). CDR3 length: 16 amino acids. In DNA, the CDR3 is TGCAGTGCCGCGGGGACAGCCTTCTATAGCAATCAGCCCCAGCATTTT. Protein product: CSAAGTAFYSNQPQHF.

The V call is TRBV30, the J call TRBJ2-5; 8 bases match TRBD2. This CDR3 spans 13 amino acids. After removal of 5 bases from V and 1 base from J, the junction contained 3 bases not matched to a gene. Per germline, CDR1 GTSNPN and CDR2 SVGIG (reference sequence). In DNA form, the CDR3 reads TGTGCCTGGGCGGGGGGAAGCCAAGAGACCCAGTACTTC. This codes for CAWAGGSQETQYF.

The CDR3 nucleotides read TGTGCCAGCAGTTTGAGTAGGGGACACGAGCAGTACTTC. This gives the protein CASSLSRGHEQYF. V gene TRBV12-3 or TRBV12-4 combines with J gene TRBJ2-7, with D possibly called TRBD1 or TRBD2 (5 bases each). CDR3 size: 13 residues. The V and J ends lost 3 bases and 5 bases respectively, with 11 bases between them.

This clonotype was detected a few times. The rearrangement links TRBV4-3 to TRBJ2-7; D assignment may be TRBD1 or TRBD2 (5 bases each). Deletions cut 0 bases from V and 0 bases from J, with 9 bases between. The CDR3 has 15 amino acids. From germline, CDR1 is LGHNA and CDR2 YSLEER. The CDR3 here is CASSQEGVPSYEQYF. CDR3 sequence (DNA): TGCGCCAGCAGCCAAGAGGGGGTGCCCTCCTACGAGCAGTACTTC.

This clonotype was seen just once. The junction and the germline gene differ at one end; a read error may be behind it. The V gene is TRBV12-5, the J gene TRBJ1-1, with D unresolved. The CDR3 extends over 12 amino acids. CDR1 is LGHNT, CDR2 FRNRAP, per germline. CDR3 amino acids: CASGLEFTEAYF. The CDR3 nucleotides are TGTGCTAGTGGTTTGGAGTTCACTGAAGCTTACTTT.

This clonotype was seen a handful of times. The chain employs TRBV10-3 and TRBJ2-3, with D maybe TRBD1 (6 bases). Germline loops: CDR1 ENHRY, CDR2 SYGVKD. Trimming removed 2 bases from V and 5 bases from J, with 11 bases in between. The CDR3 covers 14 residues. The CDR3: CAISERTTGDTQYF. As DNA, the CDR3 is TGTGCCATCAGTGAGCGGACGACAGGAGATACGCAGTATTTT.

As for this clonotype: A much larger clone lies a single base off, so this may be a read error. The chain is built from TRBV5-1 and TRBJ1-1; D remains unclear. This CDR3 contains 12 residues. Trimming removed 4 bases from V and 11 bases from J, with 15 bases in between. Germline CDR1 SGHRS, CDR2 YFSETQ. The CDR3 spells CASSRDWVGAFF. CDR3 coding DNA: TGCGCCAGCAGCCGAGACTGGGTCGGGGCTTTCTTT.

This clonotype came up a few times. The chain is built from TRBV12-3 or TRBV12-4 and TRBJ1-1, with D perhaps TRBD1 (5 bases). The CDR3 spans 16 residues. Trimming left V 6 bases short and J 6 bases short, with 23 bases between. In nucleotides, the CDR3 is TGTGCCAGCAGCCCTCTCACGGAGGGGAGGAGCGCTGAAGCTTTCTTT. Protein sequence: CASSPLTEGRSAEAFF.

A few counts support this clonotype. V and J are TRBV16 and TRBJ1-5, with D unresolved. Germline loops: CDR1 KGHSY, CDR2 FQNENV. V was pared by 0 bases and J by 6 bases, with 3 bases between. The CDR3 sequence is 12 residues long. CDR3 DNA sequence: TGTGCCAGCAGCCAATCAGGTCAGCCCCAGCATTTT. Translating gives CASSQSGQPQHF.

A few counts support this clonotype. CDR3 bases: TGTGCCAGCAGCCAAGTTGGGACAGGGGCCTATGGCTACACCTTC. Amino acid sequence: CASSQVGTGAYGYTF. V is TRBV3-1 and J is TRBJ1-2, with 10 positions matching TRBD1. This CDR3 is 15 amino acids long. Trimming cost V 1 base and J 4 bases; bases outside gene matches: 3. CDR1 is LGHDT, CDR2 YNNKEL, per germline (reference sequence). Full variable domain (remainder filled in from reference TRBV3-1 and TRBJ1-2): DTAVSQTPKYLVTQMGNDKSIKCEQNLGHDTMYWYKQDSKKFLKIMFSYNNKELIINETVPNRFSPKSPDKAHLNLHINSLELGDSAVYFCASSQVGTGAYGYTFGSGTRLTVV.

The genes are TRBV6-2 or TRBV6-3 and TRBJ2-7; D uncertain. The length of the CDR3 is 13 residues. CDR1 is MNHEY and CDR2 is SVGEGT in the germline V gene. V was pared by 3 bases and J by 1 base, with 7 bases between. CDR3 DNA: TGTGCCAGCAGTTATGGGCAATCCTACGAGCAGTACGTC. Its translation: CASSYGQSYEQYV.

The genes are TRBV21-1 and TRBJ2-1; the D call of TRBD2 is as the table states it, not checked on the DNA. TRBV21-1 is a recognized pseudogene. This CDR3 is 15 amino acids long. CDR3 sequence reads: CASSIPSGGLNEQFF. The CDR3 DNA reads TGTGCCAGCAGCATTCCTAGCGGGGGGCTCAATGAGCAGTTCTTC.

This clonotype was seen repeatedly, ten times or more. This chain uses TRBV12-3 or TRBV12-4 with TRBJ1-5, with D unresolved. Trimming shortened V by 0 bases and J by 3 bases, and 6 bases separated the two germline ends. The CDR3 length is 14 residues. CDR3 loop: CASSLAGPNQPQHF. The CDR3 DNA is TGTGCCAGCAGTTTAGCAGGCCCCAATCAGCCCCAGCATTTT.

In its sample, this clonotype was seen many times. The CDR3 DNA is TGTGCCAGCAGCTTAATGGCGGGGGGCCGAGATACGCAGTATTTT. Encoded protein: CASSLMAGGRDTQYF. The rearrangement links TRBV7-2 to TRBJ2-3, with 8 bases fitting TRBD2. This CDR3 has 15 amino acids. Trimming cost V 2 bases and J 5 bases; bases outside gene matches: 6. Germline CDR1 reads SGHTA; CDR2 reads FQGNSA.

There are many counts of this clonotype. This chain links TRBV5-1 with TRBJ2-1, with TRBD2 as a possible D gene (6 bases). Looked up from germline, CDR1 is SGHRS and CDR2 is YFSETQ. There are 15 residues in the CDR3. V was shortened by 2 bases and J by 6 bases, with 15 bases between the two germline ends. For the CDR3, the DNA is TGCGCCAGCAGCTTAGGCGCTAGCGAGATCAATGAGCAGTTCTTC. It encodes CASSLGASEINEQFF.